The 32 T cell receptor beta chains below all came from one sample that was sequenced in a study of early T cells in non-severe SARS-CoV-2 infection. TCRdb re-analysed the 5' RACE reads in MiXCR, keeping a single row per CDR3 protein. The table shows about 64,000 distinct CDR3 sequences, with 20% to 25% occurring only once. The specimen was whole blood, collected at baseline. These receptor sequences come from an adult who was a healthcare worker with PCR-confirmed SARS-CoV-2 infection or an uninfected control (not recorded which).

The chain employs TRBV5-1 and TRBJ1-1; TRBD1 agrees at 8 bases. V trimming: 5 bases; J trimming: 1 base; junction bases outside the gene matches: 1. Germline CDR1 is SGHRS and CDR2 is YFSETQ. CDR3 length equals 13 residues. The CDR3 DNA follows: TGCGCCAGCAGGACAGGGGAGAACACTGAAGCTTTCTTT. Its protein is CASRTGENTEAFF.

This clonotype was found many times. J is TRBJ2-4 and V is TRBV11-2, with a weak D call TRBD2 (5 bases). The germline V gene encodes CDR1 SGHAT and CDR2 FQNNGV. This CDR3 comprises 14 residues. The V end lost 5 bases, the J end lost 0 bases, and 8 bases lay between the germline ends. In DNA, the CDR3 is TGTGCCAGCAGCGACGGGGAAGCCAAAAACATTCAGTACTTC. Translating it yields CASSDGEAKNIQYF. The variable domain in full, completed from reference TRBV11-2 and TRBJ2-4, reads EAGVAQSPRYKIIEKRQSVAFWCNPISGHATLYWYQQILGQGPKLLIQFQNNGVVDDSQLPKDRFSAERLKGVDSTLKIQPAKLEDSAVYLCASSDGEAKNIQYFGAGTRLSVL.

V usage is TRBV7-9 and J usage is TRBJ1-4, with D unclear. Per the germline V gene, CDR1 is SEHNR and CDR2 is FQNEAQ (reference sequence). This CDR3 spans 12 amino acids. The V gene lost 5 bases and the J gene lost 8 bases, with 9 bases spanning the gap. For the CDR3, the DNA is TGTGCCAGCAGCCCGATGGACGAAAAACTGTTTTTT. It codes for CASSPMDEKLFF.

The CDR3 spells CASSEGQGAMNTIYF. DNA of the CDR3: TGTGCCAGCAGCGAGGGACAGGGGGCTATGAACACCATATATTTT. This chain connects TRBV9 to TRBJ1-3; 12 bases are a match to TRBD1. With 3 bases clipped from V and 7 bases from J, the junction kept 5 bases outside the gene matches. Germline lookup yields CDR1 SGDLS and CDR2 YYNGEE. The CDR3 length is 15 residues.

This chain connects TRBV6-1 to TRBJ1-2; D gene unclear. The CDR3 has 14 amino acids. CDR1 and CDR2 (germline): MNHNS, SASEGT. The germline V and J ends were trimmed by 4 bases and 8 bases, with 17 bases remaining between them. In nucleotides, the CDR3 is TGTGCCAGCAGTGGATTTGGGAGGGCTGGCGGCTACACCTTC. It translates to CASSGFGRAGGYTF.

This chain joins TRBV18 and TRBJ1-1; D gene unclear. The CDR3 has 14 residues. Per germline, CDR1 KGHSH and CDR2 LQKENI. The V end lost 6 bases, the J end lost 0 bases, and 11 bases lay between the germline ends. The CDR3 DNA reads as TGTGCCAGCTCGCTTAGGGAGGTGAACACTGAAGCTTTCTTT. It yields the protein CASSLREVNTEAFF. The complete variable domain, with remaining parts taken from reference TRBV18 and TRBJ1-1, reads NAGVMQNPRHLVRRRGQEARLRCSPMKGHSHVYWYRQLPEEGLKFMVYLQKENIIDESGMPKERFSAEFPKEGPSILRIQQVVRGDSAAYFCASSLREVNTEAFFGQGTRLTVV.

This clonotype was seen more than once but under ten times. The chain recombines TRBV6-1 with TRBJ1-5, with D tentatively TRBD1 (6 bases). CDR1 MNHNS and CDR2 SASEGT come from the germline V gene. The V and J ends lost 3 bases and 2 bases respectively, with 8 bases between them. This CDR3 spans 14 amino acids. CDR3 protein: CASSEGAGNQPQHF. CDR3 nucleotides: TGTGCCAGCAGTGAGGGGGCGGGCAATCAGCCCCAGCATTTT.

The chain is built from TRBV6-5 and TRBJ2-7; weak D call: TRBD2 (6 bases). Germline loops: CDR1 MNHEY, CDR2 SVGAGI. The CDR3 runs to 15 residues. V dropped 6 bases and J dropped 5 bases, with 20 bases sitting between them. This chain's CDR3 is CASRREVSTVHEQYF. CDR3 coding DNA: TGTGCCAGCAGAAGGGAGGTAAGCACCGTTCACGAGCAGTACTTC.

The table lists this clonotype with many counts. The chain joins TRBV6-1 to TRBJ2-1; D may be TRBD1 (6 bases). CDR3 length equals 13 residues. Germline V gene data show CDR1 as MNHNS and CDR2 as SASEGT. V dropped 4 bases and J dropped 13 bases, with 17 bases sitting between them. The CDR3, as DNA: TGTGCCAGCAGTGTAGAGGCAGGGGCGGTTCAGTTCTTC. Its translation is CASSVEAGAVQFF.

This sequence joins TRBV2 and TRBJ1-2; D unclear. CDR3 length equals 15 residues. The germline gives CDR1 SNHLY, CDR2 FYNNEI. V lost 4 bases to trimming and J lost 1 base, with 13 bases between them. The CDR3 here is CASSVARGLNYGYTF. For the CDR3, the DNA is TGTGCCAGCAGTGTTGCCCGAGGGCTTAACTATGGCTACACCTTC.

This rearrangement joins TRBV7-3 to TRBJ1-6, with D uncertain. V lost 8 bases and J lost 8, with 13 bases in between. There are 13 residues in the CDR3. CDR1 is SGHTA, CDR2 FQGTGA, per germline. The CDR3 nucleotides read TGTGCCAGCGCTTCGGCTGGGGATTCACCCCTCCACTTT. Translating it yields CASASAGDSPLHF.

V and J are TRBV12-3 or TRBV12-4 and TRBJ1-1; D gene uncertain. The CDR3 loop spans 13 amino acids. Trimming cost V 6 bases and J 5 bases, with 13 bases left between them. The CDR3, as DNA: TGTGCCAGCAGACCCGAGTACGGTACTGAAGCTTTCTTT. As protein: CASRPEYGTEAFF.

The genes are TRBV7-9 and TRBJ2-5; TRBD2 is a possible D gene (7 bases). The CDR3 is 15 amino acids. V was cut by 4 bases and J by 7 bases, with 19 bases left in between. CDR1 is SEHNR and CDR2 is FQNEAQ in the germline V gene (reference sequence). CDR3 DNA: TGTGCCAGCAGCTCAAGATCAGTTGGGGGGGCGACCCAGTACTTC. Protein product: CASSSRSVGGATQYF. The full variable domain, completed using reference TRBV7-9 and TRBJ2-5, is DTGVSQNPRHKITKRGQNVTFRCDPISEHNRLYWYRQTLGQGPEFLTYFQNEAQLEKSRLLSDRFSAERPKGSFSTLEIQRTEQGDSAMYLCASSSRSVGGATQYFGPGTRLLVL.

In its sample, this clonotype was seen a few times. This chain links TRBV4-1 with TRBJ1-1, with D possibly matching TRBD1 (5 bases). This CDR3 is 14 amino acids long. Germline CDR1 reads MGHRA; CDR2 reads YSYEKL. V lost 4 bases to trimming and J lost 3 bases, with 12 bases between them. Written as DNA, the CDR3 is TGCGCCAGCAGCCCGGGACGGCCTTACACTGAAGCTTTCTTT. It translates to CASSPGRPYTEAFF.

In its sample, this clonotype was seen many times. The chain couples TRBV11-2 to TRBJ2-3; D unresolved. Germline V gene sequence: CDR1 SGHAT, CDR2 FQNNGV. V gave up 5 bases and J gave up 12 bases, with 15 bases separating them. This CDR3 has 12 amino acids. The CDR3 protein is CASSASGPFQYF. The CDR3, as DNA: TGTGCCAGCAGCGCTTCGGGCCCTTTCCAGTATTTT.

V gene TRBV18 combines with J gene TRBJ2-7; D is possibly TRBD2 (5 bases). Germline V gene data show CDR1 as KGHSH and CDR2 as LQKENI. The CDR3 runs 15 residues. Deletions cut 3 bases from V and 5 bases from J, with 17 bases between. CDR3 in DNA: TGTGCCAGCTCACCCCAGAGGGTAATGAATGACGAGCAGTACTTC. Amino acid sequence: CASSPQRVMNDEQYF.

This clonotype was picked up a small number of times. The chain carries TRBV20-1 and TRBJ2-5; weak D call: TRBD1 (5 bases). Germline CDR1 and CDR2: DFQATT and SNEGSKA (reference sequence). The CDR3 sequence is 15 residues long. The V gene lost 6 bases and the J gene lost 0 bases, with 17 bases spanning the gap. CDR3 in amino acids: CSAIGAQGNQETQYF. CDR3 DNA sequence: TGCAGTGCCATAGGGGCCCAGGGAAACCAAGAGACCCAGTACTTC.

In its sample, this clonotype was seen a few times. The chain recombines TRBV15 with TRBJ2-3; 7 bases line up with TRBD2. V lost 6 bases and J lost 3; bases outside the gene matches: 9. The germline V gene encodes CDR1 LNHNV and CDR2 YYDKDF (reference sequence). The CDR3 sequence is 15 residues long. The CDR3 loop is CATSRGGGLTDTQYF. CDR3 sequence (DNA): TGTGCCACCAGTCGGGGCGGGGGTTTAACAGATACGCAGTATTTT.

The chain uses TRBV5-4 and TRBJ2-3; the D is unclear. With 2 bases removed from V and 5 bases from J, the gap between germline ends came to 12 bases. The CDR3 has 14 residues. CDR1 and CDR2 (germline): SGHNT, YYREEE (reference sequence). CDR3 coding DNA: TGTGCCAGCAGCTTCTCCACAACGGGAGATACGCAGTATTTT. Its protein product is CASSFSTTGDTQYF. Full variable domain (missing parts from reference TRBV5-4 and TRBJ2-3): ETGVTQSPTHLIKTRGQQVTLRCSSQSGHNTVSWYQQALGQGPQFIFQYYREEENGRGNFPPRFSGLQFPNYSSELNVNALELDDSALYLCASSFSTTGDTQYFGPGTRLTVL.

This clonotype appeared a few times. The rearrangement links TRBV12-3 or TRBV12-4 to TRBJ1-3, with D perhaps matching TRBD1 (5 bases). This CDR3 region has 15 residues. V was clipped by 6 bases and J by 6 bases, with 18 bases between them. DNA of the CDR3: TGTGCCAGCAGGGCCGTGGGCAGGGATTTAAACACCATATATTTT. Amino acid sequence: CASRAVGRDLNTIYF.

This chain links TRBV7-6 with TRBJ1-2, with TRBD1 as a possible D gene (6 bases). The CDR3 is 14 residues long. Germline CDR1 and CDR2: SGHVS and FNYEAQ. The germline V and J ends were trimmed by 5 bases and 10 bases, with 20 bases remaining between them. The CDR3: CASSPTPDSVYYTF. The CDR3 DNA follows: TGTGCCAGCAGCCCCACACCGGACAGCGTCTACTACACCTTC.

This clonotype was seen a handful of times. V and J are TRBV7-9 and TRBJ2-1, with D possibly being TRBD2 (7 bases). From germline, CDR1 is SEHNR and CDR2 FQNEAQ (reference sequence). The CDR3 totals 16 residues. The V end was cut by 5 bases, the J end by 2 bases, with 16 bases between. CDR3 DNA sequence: TGTGCCAGCAGCAAAGCCGGGGGGCGCCCCTACAATGAGCAGTTCTTC. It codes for CASSKAGGRPYNEQFF.

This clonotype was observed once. The DNA for the CDR3 is TGTGCCAGCAGGGATGACAGGGTTTTAATGAACACTGAAGCTTTCTTT. This gives the protein CASRDDRVLMNTEAFF. The gene calls are TRBV5-5 and TRBJ1-1; TRBD1 matches at 7 bases. CDR3 length: 16 residues. V was clipped by 5 bases and J by 0 bases; unmatched bases: 10. Germline V gene lookup returns CDR1 SGHKS and CDR2 YYEKEE (reference sequence).

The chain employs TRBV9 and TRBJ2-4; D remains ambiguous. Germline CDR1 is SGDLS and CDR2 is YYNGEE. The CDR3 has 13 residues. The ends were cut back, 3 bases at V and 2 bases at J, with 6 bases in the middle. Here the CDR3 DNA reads TGTGCCAGCAGCGAAGGTCCCAAAAACATTCAGTACTTC. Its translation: CASSEGPKNIQYF. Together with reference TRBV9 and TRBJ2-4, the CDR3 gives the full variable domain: DSGVTQTPKHLITATGQRVTLRCSPRSGDLSVYWYQQSLDQGLQFLIQYYNGEERAKGNILERFSAQQFPDLHSELNLSSLELGDSALYFCASSEGPKNIQYFGAGTRLSVL.

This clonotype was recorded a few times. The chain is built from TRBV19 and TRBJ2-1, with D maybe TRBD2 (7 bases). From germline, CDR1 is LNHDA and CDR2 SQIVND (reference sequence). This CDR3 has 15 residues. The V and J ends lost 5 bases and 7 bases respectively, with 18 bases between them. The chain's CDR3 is CASSPVGGGPNEQFF. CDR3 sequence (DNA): TGTGCCAGTAGTCCCGTGGGGGGGGGCCCGAATGAGCAGTTCTTC.

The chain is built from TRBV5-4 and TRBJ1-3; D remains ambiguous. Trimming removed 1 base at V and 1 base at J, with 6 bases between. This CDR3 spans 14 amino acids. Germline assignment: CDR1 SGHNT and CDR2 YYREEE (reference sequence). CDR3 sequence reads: CASSLIESGNTIYF. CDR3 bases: TGTGCCAGCAGCTTGATCGAATCTGGAAACACCATATATTTT.

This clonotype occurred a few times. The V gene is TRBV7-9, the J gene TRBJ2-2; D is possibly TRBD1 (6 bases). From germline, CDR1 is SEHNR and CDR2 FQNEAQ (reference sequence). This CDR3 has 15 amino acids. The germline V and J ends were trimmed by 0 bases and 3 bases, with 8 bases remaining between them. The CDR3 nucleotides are TGTGCCAGCAGCTTAGCACAGGGATACACCGGGGAGCTGTTTTTT. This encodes CASSLAQGYTGELFF.

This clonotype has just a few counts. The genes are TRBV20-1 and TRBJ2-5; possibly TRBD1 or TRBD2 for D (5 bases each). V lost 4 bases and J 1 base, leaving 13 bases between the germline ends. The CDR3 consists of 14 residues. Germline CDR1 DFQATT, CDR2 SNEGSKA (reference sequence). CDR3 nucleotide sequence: TGCAGTGCTATCGGGACGGGCCCCCAAGAGACCCAGTACTTC. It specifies CSAIGTGPQETQYF.

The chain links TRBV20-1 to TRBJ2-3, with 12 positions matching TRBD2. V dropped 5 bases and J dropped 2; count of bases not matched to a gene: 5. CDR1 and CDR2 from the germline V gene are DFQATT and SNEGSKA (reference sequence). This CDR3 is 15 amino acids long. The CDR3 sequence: CSAATSGGDTDTQYF. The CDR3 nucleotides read TGCAGTGCTGCGACTAGCGGGGGAGACACAGATACGCAGTATTTT.

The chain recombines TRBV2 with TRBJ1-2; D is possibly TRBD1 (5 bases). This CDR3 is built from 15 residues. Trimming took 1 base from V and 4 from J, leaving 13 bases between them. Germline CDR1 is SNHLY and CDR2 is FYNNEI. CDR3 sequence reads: CASSEEWGAGYGYTF. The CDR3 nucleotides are TGTGCCAGCAGTGAAGAATGGGGCGCTGGCTATGGCTACACCTTC. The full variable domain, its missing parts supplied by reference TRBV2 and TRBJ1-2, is EPEVTQTPSHQVTQMGQEVILRCVPISNHLYFYWYRQILGQKVEFLVSFYNNEISEKSEIFDDQFSVERPDGSNFTLKIRSTKLEDSAMYFCASSEEWGAGYGYTFGSGTRLTVV.

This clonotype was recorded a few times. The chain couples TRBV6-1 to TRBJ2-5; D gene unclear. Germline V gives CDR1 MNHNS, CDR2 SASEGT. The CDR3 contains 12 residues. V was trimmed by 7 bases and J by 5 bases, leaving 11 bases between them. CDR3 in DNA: TGTGCCAGCAACCCGAGGCCGGAGACCCAGTACTTC. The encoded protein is CASNPRPETQYF.

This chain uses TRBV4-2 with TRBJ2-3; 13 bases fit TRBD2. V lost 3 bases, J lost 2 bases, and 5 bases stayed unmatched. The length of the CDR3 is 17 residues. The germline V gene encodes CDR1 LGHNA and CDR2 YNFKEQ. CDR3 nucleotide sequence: TGTGCCAGCAGCCAGGCCGGGACTAGCGGGAACACAGATACGCAGTATTTT. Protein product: CASSQAGTSGNTDTQYF.